Given below is one TCR beta chain in context. These data originate in a study of blood T cell repertoires in COVID-19. As for the study in general: Material from acute and convalescent COVID-19 was sourced from the United States, Italy and Spain. Sources were T cells, B-cell-depleted T cells, or PBMCs; the material itself was cDNA or gDNA.

Per germline, CDR1 MNHEY and CDR2 SVGAGI. This CDR3 spans 16 amino acids. Trimming at V came to 0 bases and at J to 4 bases, leaving 4 bases not matched to a gene. The study counted Cohort 3 donors as recovered given two negative PCRs, clearance, or symptom resolution. In the authors' workflow: Quantification of nucleated cells was approximated via reference gene primer amplification. Produced via immunoSEQ multiplex PCR; TCRdb's table is partial and in-frame only. V, J and clone size reflect that table, while D and trimming were determined from the DNA. The profile shows 150,000 to 200,000 clones, 75% to 90% of them singletons.

Source material: PBMCs or T cells enriched from blood (not recorded which). The sequence was collected from a woman between 18 and 30 years old who had recovered from COVID-19. This chain uses TRBV6-5 with TRBJ2-5; 11 bases match TRBD2. The CDR3 here is CASSYSWGTSGETQYF. The CDR3 DNA sequence: TGTGCCAGCAGTTACTCGTGGGGGACTAGCGGAGAGACCCAGTACTTC.